One T cell receptor (beta chain) is described in this entry. This specimen comes from a study of Ad26.COV2.S vaccination and SARS-CoV-2 variants. In the study overall: Ad26.COV2.S was injected intramuscularly once or twice, 56 days apart.

Data came from immunoSEQ multiplex PCR; TCRdb stores just in-frame clones and leaves some out. The sample includes around 300,000 clones, 70% to 90% of them seen just once. The CDR3 is 15 amino acids. V was cut by 5 bases and J by 7 bases, with 15 bases left in between. Germline V gene lookup returns CDR1 SGHVS and CDR2 FQNEAQ. Treatment reported: some 20 received Ad26.COV2.S at low or high dose, single or two shots; 5 received placebo; per-sample allocation not given. The samples date from day 63 after the first vaccine or placebo injection. This receptor was obtained from a person aged 18 to 65 who received the Ad26.COV2.S COVID-19 vaccine or a placebo. This chain joins TRBV7-8 and TRBJ1-6; D is ambiguous. The specimen comprised peripheral blood, sampled in a trial of Ad26.COV2.S vaccine versus placebo. The CDR3 DNA reads as TGTGCCAGCAGCCCCCAACCGGAGCCCAATTCACCCCTCCACTTT. Translating it yields CASSPQPEPNSPLHF.